The 2 T cell receptor beta chains below all came from one sample that was sequenced in a study of blood T cell repertoires in COVID-19. Libraries were prepared by immunoSEQ multiplex PCR; TCRdb keeps only in-frame clonotypes and omits some of them. The sample has tens of thousands of clones, about 92% seen once. Sequencing was done on a sample of peripheral blood. All receptors come from a man in his fifties with active COVID-19.

The V and J genes are TRBV6-5 and TRBJ1-1; 7 bases are shared with TRBD1. Trimming cost V 0 bases and J 9 bases; bases outside gene matches: 13. CDR3 length: 16 amino acids. Germline CDR1 is MNHEY and CDR2 is SVGAGI. DNA of the CDR3: TGTGCCAGCAGTTACTCTCCGCAGGGGGTCCGCTCTCAAGCTTTCTTT. Its protein is CASSYSPQGVRSQAFF.

The J gene is TRBJ2-5, the V gene TRBV11-1, with TRBD1 identical over 10 bases. This CDR3 contains 15 residues. V lost 1 base to trimming and J lost 5 bases; unmatched junction nucleotides: 4. Germline values: CDR1 SGHAT, CDR2 FQDESV (reference sequence). CDR3 nucleotide sequence: TGTGCCAGCAGCTTAGGGGACAGGGGTTTGGAGACCCAGTACTTC. Protein: CASSLGDRGLETQYF. Based on the CDR3 plus reference TRBV11-1 and TRBJ2-5, the full variable domain is EAEVAQSPRYKITEKSQAVAFWCDPISGHATLYWYRQILGQGPELLVQFQDESVVDDSQLPKDRFSAERLKGVDSTLKIQPAELGDSAMYLCASSLGDRGLETQYFGPGTRLLVL.